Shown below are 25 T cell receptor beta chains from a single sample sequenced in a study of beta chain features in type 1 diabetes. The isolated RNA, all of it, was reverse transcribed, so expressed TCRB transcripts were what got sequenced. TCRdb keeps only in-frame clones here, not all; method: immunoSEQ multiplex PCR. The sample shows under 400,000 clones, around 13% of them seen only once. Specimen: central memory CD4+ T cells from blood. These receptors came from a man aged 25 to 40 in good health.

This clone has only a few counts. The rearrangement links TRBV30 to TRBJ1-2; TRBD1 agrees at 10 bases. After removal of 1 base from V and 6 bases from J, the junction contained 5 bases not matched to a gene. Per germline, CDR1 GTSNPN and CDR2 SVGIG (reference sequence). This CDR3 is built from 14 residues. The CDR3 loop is CAWSGGQGSDGYTF. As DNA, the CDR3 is TGTGCCTGGAGTGGGGGACAGGGGTCTGATGGCTACACCTTC.

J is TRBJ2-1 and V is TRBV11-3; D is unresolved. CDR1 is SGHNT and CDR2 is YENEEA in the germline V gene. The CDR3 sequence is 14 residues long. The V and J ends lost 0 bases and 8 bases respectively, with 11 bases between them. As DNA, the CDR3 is TGTGCCAGCAGCTTAGATCCTGTCTTGGATGAGCAGTTCTTC. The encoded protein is CASSLDPVLDEQFF.

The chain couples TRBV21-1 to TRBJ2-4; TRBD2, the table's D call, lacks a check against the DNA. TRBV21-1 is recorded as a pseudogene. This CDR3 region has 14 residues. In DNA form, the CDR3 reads TGTGCCAGCGAGCGGGAGGGAGCCAAAAACATTCAGTACTTC. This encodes CASEREGAKNIQYF.

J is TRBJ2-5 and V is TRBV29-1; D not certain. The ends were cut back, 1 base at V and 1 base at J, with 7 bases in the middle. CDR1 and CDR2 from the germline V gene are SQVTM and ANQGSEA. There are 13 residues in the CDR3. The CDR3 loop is CSVEAQAQETQYF. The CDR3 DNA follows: TGCAGCGTTGAAGCCCAGGCCCAAGAGACCCAGTACTTC.

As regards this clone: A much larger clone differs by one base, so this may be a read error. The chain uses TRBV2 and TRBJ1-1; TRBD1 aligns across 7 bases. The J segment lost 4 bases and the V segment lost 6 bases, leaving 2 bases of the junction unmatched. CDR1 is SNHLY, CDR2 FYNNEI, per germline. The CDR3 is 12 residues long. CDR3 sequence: CASSRDSTEAFF. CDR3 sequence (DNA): TGTGCCAGCAGCCGGGACAGCACTGAAGCTTTCTTT.

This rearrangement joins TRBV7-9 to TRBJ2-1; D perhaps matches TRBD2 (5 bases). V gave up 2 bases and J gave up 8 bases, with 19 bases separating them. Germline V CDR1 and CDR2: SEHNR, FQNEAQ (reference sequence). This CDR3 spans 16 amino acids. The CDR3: CASSLISGTTLDEQFF. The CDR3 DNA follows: TGTGCCAGCAGCTTAATTTCGGGAACCACTTTGGATGAGCAGTTCTTC.

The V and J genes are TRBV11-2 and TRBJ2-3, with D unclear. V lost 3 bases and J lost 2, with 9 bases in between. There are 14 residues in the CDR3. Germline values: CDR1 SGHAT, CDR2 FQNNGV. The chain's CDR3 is CASSLASHTDTQYF. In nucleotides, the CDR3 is TGTGCCAGCAGCTTGGCCAGTCACACAGATACGCAGTATTTT.

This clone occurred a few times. In DNA, the CDR3 is TGTGCCAGCAGTCGGCTGAACACTGAAGCTTTCTTT. Protein sequence: CASSRLNTEAFF. J is TRBJ1-1 and V is TRBV7-3; D not certain. The CDR3 contains 12 residues. CDR1 and CDR2 from the germline V gene are SGHTA and FQGTGA. Trimming took off 6 bases at V and 0 bases at J, with 5 bases between the two ends. The full variable domain, rest sourced from reference TRBV7-3 and TRBJ1-1, is GAGVSQTPSNKVTEKGKYVELRCDPISGHTALYWYRQSLGQGPEFLIYFQGTGAADDSGLPNDRFFAVRPEGSVSTLKIQRTERGDSAVYLCASSRLNTEAFFGQGTRLTVV.

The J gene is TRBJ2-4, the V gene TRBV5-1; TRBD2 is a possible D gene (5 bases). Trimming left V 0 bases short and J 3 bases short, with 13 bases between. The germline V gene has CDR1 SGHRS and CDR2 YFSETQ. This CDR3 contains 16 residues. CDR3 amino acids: CASSLGSGENKNIQYF. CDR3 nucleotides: TGCGCCAGCAGCTTGGGGTCCGGGGAAAACAAAAACATTCAGTACTTC.

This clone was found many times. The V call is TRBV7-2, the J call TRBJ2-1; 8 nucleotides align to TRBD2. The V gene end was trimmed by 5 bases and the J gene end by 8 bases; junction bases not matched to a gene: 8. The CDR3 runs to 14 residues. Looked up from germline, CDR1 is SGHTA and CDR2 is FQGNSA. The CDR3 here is CASSPGGRLDEQFF. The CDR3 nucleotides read TGTGCCAGCAGCCCGGGAGGGAGGCTAGATGAGCAGTTCTTC.

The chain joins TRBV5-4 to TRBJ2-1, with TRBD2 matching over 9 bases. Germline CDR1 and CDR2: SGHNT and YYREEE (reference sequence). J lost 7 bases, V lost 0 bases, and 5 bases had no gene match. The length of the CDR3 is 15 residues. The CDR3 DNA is TGTGCCAGCAGCTTGGCGATAGCGGGAGTTAATGAGCAGTTCTTC. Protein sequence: CASSLAIAGVNEQFF.

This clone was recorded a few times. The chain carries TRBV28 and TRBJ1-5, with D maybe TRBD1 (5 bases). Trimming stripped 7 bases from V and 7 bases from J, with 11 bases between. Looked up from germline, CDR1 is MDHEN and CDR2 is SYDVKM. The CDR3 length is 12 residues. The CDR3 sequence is CASTSQGQPQHF. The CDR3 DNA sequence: TGTGCCAGCACCTCCCAGGGCCAGCCCCAGCATTTT. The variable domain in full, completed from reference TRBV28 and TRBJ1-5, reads DVKVTQSSRYLVKRTGEKVFLECVQDMDHENMFWYRQDPGLGLRLIYFSYDVKMKEKGDIPEGYSVSREKKERFSLILESASTNQTSMYLCASTSQGQPQHFGDGTRLSIL.

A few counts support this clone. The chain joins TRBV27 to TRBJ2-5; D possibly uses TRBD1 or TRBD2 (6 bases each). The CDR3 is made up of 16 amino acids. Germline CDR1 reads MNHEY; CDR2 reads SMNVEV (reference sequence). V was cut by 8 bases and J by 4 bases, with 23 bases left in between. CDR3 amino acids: CASGKPGTPGAETQYF. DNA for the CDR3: TGTGCCAGCGGTAAACCTGGGACTCCGGGGGCAGAGACCCAGTACTTC.

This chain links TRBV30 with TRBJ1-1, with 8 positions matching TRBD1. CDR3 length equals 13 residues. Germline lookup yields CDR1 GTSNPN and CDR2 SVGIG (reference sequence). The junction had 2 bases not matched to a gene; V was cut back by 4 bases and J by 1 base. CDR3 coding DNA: TGTGCCTGGACTACAGGGGGGAACACTGAAGCTTTCTTT. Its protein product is CAWTTGGNTEAFF.

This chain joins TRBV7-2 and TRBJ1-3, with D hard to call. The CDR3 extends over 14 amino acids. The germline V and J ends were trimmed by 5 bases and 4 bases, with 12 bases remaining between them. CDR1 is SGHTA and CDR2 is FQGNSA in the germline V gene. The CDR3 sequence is CASSLDREGNTIYF. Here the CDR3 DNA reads TGTGCCAGCAGCCTAGATCGGGAGGGAAACACCATATATTTT.

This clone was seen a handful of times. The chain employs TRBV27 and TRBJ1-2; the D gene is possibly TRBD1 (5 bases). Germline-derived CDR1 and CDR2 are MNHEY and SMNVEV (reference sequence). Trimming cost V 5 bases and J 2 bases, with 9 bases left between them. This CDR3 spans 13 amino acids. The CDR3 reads CASSAGPNYGYTF. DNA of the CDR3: TGTGCCAGCAGTGCGGGACCGAACTATGGCTACACCTTC.

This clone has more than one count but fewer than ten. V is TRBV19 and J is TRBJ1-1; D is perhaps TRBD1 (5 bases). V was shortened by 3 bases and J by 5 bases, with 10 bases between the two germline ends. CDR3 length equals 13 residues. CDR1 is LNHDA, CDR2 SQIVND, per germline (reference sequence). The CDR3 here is CASSMQGWTEAFF. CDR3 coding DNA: TGTGCCAGTAGTATGCAGGGTTGGACTGAAGCTTTCTTT.

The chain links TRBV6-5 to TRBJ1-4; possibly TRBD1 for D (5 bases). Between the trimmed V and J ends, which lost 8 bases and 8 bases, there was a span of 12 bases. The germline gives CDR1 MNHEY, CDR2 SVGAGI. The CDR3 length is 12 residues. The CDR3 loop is CASRQSGEKLFF. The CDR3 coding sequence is TGTGCCAGCCGACAGTCGGGAGAAAAACTGTTTTTT.

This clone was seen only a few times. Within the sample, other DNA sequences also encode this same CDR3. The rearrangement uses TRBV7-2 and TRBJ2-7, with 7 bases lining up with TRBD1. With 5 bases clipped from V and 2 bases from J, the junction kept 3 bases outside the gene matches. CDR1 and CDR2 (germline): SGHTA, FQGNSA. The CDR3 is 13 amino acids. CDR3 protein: CASSPTGPYEQYF. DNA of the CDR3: TGTGCCAGCAGCCCGACAGGGCCCTACGAGCAGTACTTC. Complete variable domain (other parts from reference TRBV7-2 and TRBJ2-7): GAGVSQSPSNKVTEKGKDVELRCDPISGHTALYWYRQSLGQGLEFLIYFQGNSAPDKSGLPSDRFSAERTGGSVSTLTIQRTQQEDSAVYLCASSPTGPYEQYFGPGTRLTVT.

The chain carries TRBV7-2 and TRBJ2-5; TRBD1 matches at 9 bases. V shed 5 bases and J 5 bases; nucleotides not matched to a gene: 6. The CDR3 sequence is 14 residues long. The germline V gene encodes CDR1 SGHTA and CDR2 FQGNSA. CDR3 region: CASSKQGAQETQYF. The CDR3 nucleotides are TGTGCCAGCAGCAAACAGGGGGCACAGGAGACCCAGTACTTC.

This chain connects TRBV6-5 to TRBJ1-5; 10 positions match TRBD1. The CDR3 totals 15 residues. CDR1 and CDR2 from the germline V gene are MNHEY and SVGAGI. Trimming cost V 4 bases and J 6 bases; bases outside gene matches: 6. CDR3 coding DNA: TGTGCCAGCAGTTGGACAGGGGGGAGCGGTCAGCCCCAGCATTTT. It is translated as CASSWTGGSGQPQHF.

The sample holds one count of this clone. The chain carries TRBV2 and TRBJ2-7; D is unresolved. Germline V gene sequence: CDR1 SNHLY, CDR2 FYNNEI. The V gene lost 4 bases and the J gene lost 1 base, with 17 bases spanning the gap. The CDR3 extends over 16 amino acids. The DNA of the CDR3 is TGTGCCAGCAGTGGAGCTCCCCTCGGCAGATCCTACGAGCAGTACGTC. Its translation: CASSGAPLGRSYEQYV.

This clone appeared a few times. DNA of the CDR3: TGTGCCAGCTCACCAGGGGCAGCCTCACTACTCTATGGCTACACCTTC. As protein: CASSPGAASLLYGYTF. The chain has TRBV18 and TRBJ1-2; tentatively, D is TRBD1 (5 bases). Germline V gene data show CDR1 as KGHSH and CDR2 as LQKENI. V was clipped by 2 bases and J by 4 bases, with 17 bases between them. The length of the CDR3 is 16 residues. Drawing the rest from reference TRBV18 and TRBJ1-2, the complete variable domain is NAGVMQNPRHLVRRRGQEARLRCSPMKGHSHVYWYRQLPEEGLKFMVYLQKENIIDESGMPKERFSAEFPKEGPSILRIQQVVRGDSAAYFCASSPGAASLLYGYTFGSGTRLTVV.

The CDR3 bases are TGTGCCAGTGATCCTCGTTTACCATCCTACGAGCAGTACGTC. Amino acid sequence: CASDPRLPSYEQYV. V gene TRBV7-9 combines with J gene TRBJ2-7; D not certain. V was pared by 9 bases and J by 1 base, with 16 bases between. Germline V gene sequence: CDR1 SEHNR, CDR2 FQNEAQ (reference sequence). The CDR3 has 14 amino acids.

CDR3: CASSKSRDLSSGEQYV. DNA for the CDR3: TGTGCCAGCAGCAAAAGTAGGGACCTCTCGTCCGGCGAGCAGTACGTC. The chain is built from TRBV2 and TRBJ2-7, with D perhaps being TRBD1 or TRBD2 (5 bases each). CDR1 and CDR2 from the germline V gene are SNHLY and FYNNEI. The CDR3 length is 16 residues. V lost 6 bases to trimming and J lost 6 bases, with 24 bases between them.